The 15 T cell receptor beta chains given below trace back to one sample, sequenced in a study of CD8 T cells in ankylosing spondylitis. The study, taken as a whole, reports: Within ankylosing spondylitis blood, a TCR beta motif made up of eight or nine highly homologous variants appeared to be characteristic.

These receptors have no known antigen. TCRdb reprocessed the 5' RACE reads via MiXCR and lists one record per CDR3 protein. The repertoire consists of 750,000 to 850,000 distinct CDR3 sequences, with approximately 12% occurring once and the leading ten covering roughly 0.51%. Sequencing was performed on blood, either unsorted or a sorted T cell fraction (not recorded which). These receptors came from a male donor with ankylosing spondylitis.

This clonotype was found a few times. The chain carries TRBV20-1 and TRBJ1-1; D not certain. Germline CDR1 and CDR2: DFQATT and SNEGSKA (reference sequence). The CDR3 runs 13 residues. V was clipped by 6 bases and J by 3 bases, with 14 bases between them. CDR3 sequence: CSAYLMADTEAFF. Written as DNA, the CDR3 is TGCAGTGCCTACCTCATGGCAGACACTGAAGCTTTCTTT.

This clonotype has only a few counts. The chain joins TRBV5-1 to TRBJ1-2; the D gene is possibly TRBD1 (6 bases). Between the trimmed V and J ends, which lost 5 bases and 4 bases, there was a span of 15 bases. The CDR3 is 14 residues long. Germline values: CDR1 SGHRS, CDR2 YFSETQ. The DNA of the CDR3 is TGCGCCAGCAGGGGGGGAGAGGACAGCTATGGCTACACCTTC. Its translation is CASRGGEDSYGYTF.

This clonotype was counted between two and nine times. The rearrangement links TRBV28 to TRBJ2-6; D unclear. Trimming pared 3 bases from V and 2 bases from J, leaving 8 bases between. The CDR3 length is 15 residues. CDR1 is MDHEN, CDR2 SYDVKM, per germline. CDR3 region: CASSLVTPGANVLTF. The CDR3 DNA reads as TGTGCCAGCAGTTTGGTCACTCCTGGGGCCAACGTCCTGACTTTC.

The rearrangement links TRBV20-1 to TRBJ2-1, with 9 bases lining up with TRBD2. Per the germline V gene, CDR1 is DFQATT and CDR2 is SNEGSKA (reference sequence). V lost 7 bases to trimming and J lost 9 bases; unmatched junction nucleotides: 10. This CDR3 comprises 13 residues. This chain's CDR3 is CSVVPGTSSEQFF. The DNA of the CDR3 is TGCAGTGTTGTCCCCGGGACTAGCAGTGAGCAGTTCTTC.

This chain joins TRBV3-1 and TRBJ2-1, with 10 bases lining up with TRBD2. There are 16 residues in the CDR3. The trim removed 1 base at V and 7 bases at J, leaving 7 bases unmatched. CDR1 LGHDT and CDR2 YNNKEL come from the germline V gene (reference sequence). This CDR3 reads CASSQGPLAGVNEQFF. The CDR3 DNA reads as TGTGCCAGCAGCCAAGGACCCCTAGCGGGAGTTAATGAGCAGTTCTTC.

This clonotype was counted ten times or more. The rearrangement uses TRBV6-1 and TRBJ1-2; tentatively, D is TRBD1 (5 bases). Trimming shortened V by 6 bases and J by 2 bases, and 13 bases separated the two germline ends. The CDR3 is 14 residues long. Germline V gene data show CDR1 as MNHNS and CDR2 as SASEGT. The CDR3: CASRLGRGNYGYTF. DNA for the CDR3: TGTGCCAGCAGACTGGGACGGGGCAACTATGGCTACACCTTC.

There are a few counts of this clonotype. This CDR3 reads CASSYSLGTTDTQYF. The CDR3 nucleotides are TGTGCCAGCAGTTACTCGTTGGGGACAACAGATACGCAGTATTTT. The chain recombines TRBV6-5 with TRBJ2-3, with D possibly TRBD1 on 6 matching bases. Looked up from germline, CDR1 is MNHEY and CDR2 is SVGAGI. V was pared by 0 bases and J by 3 bases, with 10 bases between. The CDR3 runs 15 residues.

This clonotype was observed a few times. The DNA for the CDR3 is TGCAGTGCTGTGAGGGGACGTTCGAACACTGAAGCTTTCTTT. This gives the protein CSAVRGRSNTEAFF. This rearrangement joins TRBV20-1 to TRBJ1-1; D might be TRBD1 (5 bases). The CDR3 has 14 amino acids. Deletions cut 5 bases from V and 1 base from J, with 14 bases between. Germline V gives CDR1 DFQATT, CDR2 SNEGSKA (reference sequence).

This clonotype has a count of ten or more. This chain links TRBV5-1 with TRBJ1-2; D gene unclear. Trimming took 5 bases from V and 1 from J, leaving 15 bases between them. The CDR3 totals 15 residues. CDR1 SGHRS and CDR2 YFSETQ come from the germline V gene. CDR3 in amino acids: CASRPMWQDNYGYTF. The CDR3 nucleotides read TGCGCCAGCAGACCGATGTGGCAAGATAACTATGGCTACACCTTC.

This clonotype came up many times. Here the CDR3 DNA reads TGTGCCAGCAGCCAAACTAGCGGGAGGTCCTACGAGCAGTACTTC. Translated, it gives CASSQTSGRSYEQYF. The chain is built from TRBV7-2 and TRBJ2-7; 12 bases agree with TRBD2. The CDR3 has 15 residues. Per germline, CDR1 SGHTA and CDR2 FQGNSA. Trimming cost V 5 bases and J 1 base; bases outside gene matches: 3.

This clonotype was seen only a few times. This rearrangement joins TRBV7-2 to TRBJ2-3; D might be TRBD1 or TRBD2, each matching 5 bases. Trimming removed 3 bases at V and 2 bases at J, with 9 bases between. The germline V gene has CDR1 SGHTA and CDR2 FQGNSA. The CDR3 runs to 14 residues. CDR3 region: CASSLGDTTDTQYF. Written as DNA, the CDR3 is TGTGCCAGCAGCTTGGGGGATACCACAGATACGCAGTATTTT. Together with reference TRBV7-2 and TRBJ2-3, the CDR3 gives the full variable domain: GAGVSQSPSNKVTEKGKDVELRCDPISGHTALYWYRQSLGQGLEFLIYFQGNSAPDKSGLPSDRFSAERTGGSVSTLTIQRTQQEDSAVYLCASSLGDTTDTQYFGPGTRLTVL.

The chain couples TRBV7-2 to TRBJ1-1; D not resolved. Trimming removed 0 bases at V and 3 bases at J, with 11 bases between. Germline loops: CDR1 SGHTA, CDR2 FQGNSA. The CDR3 spans 15 residues. The CDR3 nucleotides are TGTGCCAGCAGCTTAGCAGGGTTTGGGTACACTGAAGCTTTCTTT. It codes for CASSLAGFGYTEAFF.

This clonotype has more than one count but fewer than ten. V is TRBV4-1 and J is TRBJ1-2, with TRBD1 identical over 8 bases. CDR1 and CDR2 from the germline V gene are MGHRA and YSYEKL. The CDR3 covers 14 residues. The trim removed 6 bases at V and 4 bases at J, leaving 7 bases unmatched. This CDR3 is CASRPGQGPYGYTF. The DNA of the CDR3 is TGCGCCAGCAGACCCGGACAGGGACCCTATGGCTACACCTTC.

This clonotype was counted a few times. The J gene is TRBJ1-1, the V gene TRBV20-1, with no clear D. The length of the CDR3 is 14 residues. Trimming pared 3 bases from V and 1 base from J, leaving 12 bases between. CDR1 and CDR2 (germline): DFQATT, SNEGSKA (reference sequence). The CDR3 sequence is CSASAGFRNTEAFF. The CDR3 DNA follows: TGCAGTGCTAGTGCCGGTTTTAGGAACACTGAAGCTTTCTTT.

This clonotype was recorded only once. V is TRBV4-3 and J is TRBJ2-1, with TRBD2 identical over 10 bases. The CDR3 totals 18 residues. CDR1 and CDR2 (germline): LGHNA, YSLEER. With V trimmed by 4 bases and J by 6 bases, 15 bases remained unmatched. CDR3 amino acids: CASSPTPRFLAGVNEQFF. Written as DNA, the CDR3 is TGCGCCAGCAGCCCAACCCCACGTTTCCTAGCGGGAGTCAATGAGCAGTTCTTC.